The clone carrying this T cell receptor beta chain was seen a handful of times. Its antigen remains unidentified. The sample is drawn from a study of cytomegalovirus exposure and HLA in healthy donors. About the study: Across 350 to 500 genotyped donors, roughly 85% landed in the Caucasian-associated ancestry cluster.

A multiplex PCR was run with 60 Vbeta primers and 13 Jbeta primers. The table came from immunoSEQ multiplex PCR; TCRdb's copy has only in-frame clones and leaves some out. Found here are around 170,000 clones, 71% of them singletons; the top ten hold less than 1.6%. The study's findings and limits: It is likely that the observed cluster of highly shared sequence variants was a sequencing artifact. There were 164 TCR beta chains listed as cytomegalovirus-associated.

Germline assignment: CDR1 MNHNS and CDR2 SASEGT. There are 15 residues in the CDR3. V shed 1 base and J shed 0 bases, with 7 bases lying between them. The V gene is TRBV6-1, the J gene TRBJ1-5; perhaps TRBD1 as D (5 bases). This clonotype was sampled from a girl under 18 in good health and CMV-seronegative. What was sequenced was PBMCs. The CDR3 reads CASSEEGYSNQPQHF. The CDR3 nucleotides read TGTGCCAGCAGTGAAGAGGGGTATAGCAATCAGCCCCAGCATTTT.